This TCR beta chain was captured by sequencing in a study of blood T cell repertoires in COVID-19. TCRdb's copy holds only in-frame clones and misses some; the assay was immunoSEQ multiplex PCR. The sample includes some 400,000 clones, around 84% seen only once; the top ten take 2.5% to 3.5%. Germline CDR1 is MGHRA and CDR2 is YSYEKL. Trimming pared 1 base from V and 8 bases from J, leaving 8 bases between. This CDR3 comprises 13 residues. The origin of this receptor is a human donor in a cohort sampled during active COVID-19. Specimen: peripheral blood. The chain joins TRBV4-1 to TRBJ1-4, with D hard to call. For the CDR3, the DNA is TGCGCCAGCAGCCAAGTGGTAAGCGAAAAACTGTTTTTT. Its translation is CASSQVVSEKLFF.